Listed below are T cell receptor beta chains from one sample, sequenced in a study of vaccination and CD4 T cells after COVID-19. These receptors' antigens are unknown. TCRdb re-derived calls from the PCR reads in MiXCR, one entry per CDR3 protein. Seen here are roughly 3,700 distinct CDR3 sequences, 44% observed once, and the top ten hold about 50%. The sequenced material came from CD4+ T cells from blood, cultured in vitro. These receptor sequences come from a human donor who had recovered from COVID-19. The conserved cysteine and the conserved F or W are not part of the CDR3 here. The order of the fields is J gene, V gene, D gene, CDR3 protein. A D gene is named only where the DNA matches it firmly.

TRBJ1-5 TRBV20-1 TRBD1 SARPGTGNQPQH
TRBJ2-7 TRBV6-1 . ASSDRIAGSYEQY
TRBJ2-1 TRBV6-1 . ASSPDDYNEQF
TRBJ2-3 TRBV7-8 . ASSHRGVKADTQY
TRBJ2-5 TRBV15 . ATSLQETQY
TRBJ1-2 TRBV7-8 . ASSLRFRQNLYGYT
TRBJ1-4 TRBV20-1 . SARSGPNEKLF
TRBJ2-5 TRBV5-4 TRBD2 ASSWGLAGGQETQY
TRBJ2-1 TRBV20-1 . SARWTTVGNEQF
TRBJ1-1 TRBV25-1 TRBD1 ASSGFTGDTEAF
TRBJ1-1 TRBV11-2 TRBD1 ASSPDRGASEAF
TRBJ1-1 TRBV7-2 . ASSFSGNGVTEAF
TRBJ2-1 TRBV29-1 TRBD2 SVATQLTSGGDNEQF
TRBJ1-5 TRBV19 TRBD1 ASSRDRVLSQPRH
TRBJ1-1 TRBV18 . ASLSYRDTEAF
TRBJ2-6 TRBV7-2 . ASSLAGAAPGANVLT
TRBJ1-1 TRBV6-1 . ASKNQGMVAF
TRBJ1-4 TRBV20-1 . SASGPGYEKLF
TRBJ1-1 TRBV7-2 TRBD1 ASSLGGRQGNTEAF
TRBJ2-3 TRBV4-3 TRBD2 ASSQTAVAGAADTQY
TRBJ2-3 TRBV11-2 . ASSLQPNTDTQY
TRBJ2-5 TRBV20-1 . SANAGSPARWAQY
TRBJ1-6 TRBV5-1 . ASSPSDGISYNSPLH
TRBJ2-5 TRBV19 TRBD2 ASSRSAGGQETQY
TRBJ2-5 TRBV5-4 . ASSLGGGETQY
TRBJ2-5 TRBV6-2/TRBV6-3 TRBD2 ASSFLTSGDLETQY
TRBJ1-3 TRBV20-1 . SARPGGSSGNTIY
TRBJ1-4 TRBV7-8 . ASSGWGRAEKLF
TRBJ2-7 TRBV12-3/TRBV12-4 . ASSPGTKGRSYEQY
TRBJ2-5 TRBV7-2 TRBD1 ASSTPRGQGKETQY
TRBJ1-2 TRBV2 . ASSDPTGTPYGYT
TRBJ2-3 TRBV5-4 TRBD2 ASSLVTSGRWSDTQY
TRBJ1-5 TRBV19 . ASGQASYSNQPQH
TRBJ2-3 TRBV4-2 . ASSPDPGGTDTQY
TRBJ2-1 TRBV20-1 . SARGRGASSYNEQF
TRBJ1-2 TRBV20-1 . SASSAGGGYT
TRBJ2-3 TRBV11-1 . ASGRTFGTDTQY
TRBJ2-2 TRBV6-1 . ASSRGGTGELF
TRBJ2-5 TRBV15 . ATSRDLRQETQY
TRBJ2-3 TRBV18 TRBD2 ASSPLAGAYTDTQY
TRBJ2-3 TRBV7-2 . ASSFRGPTDTQY
TRBJ2-5 TRBV20-1 . SARDKTQY
TRBJ2-5 TRBV5-1 TRBD2 ASSLRLAGALKTQY
TRBJ2-5 TRBV20-1 . SASSGQETQY
TRBJ1-5 TRBV2 TRBD1 ASSVGGGQPQH
TRBJ2-1 TRBV2 . ASRVKALGGEQF
TRBJ2-1 TRBV12-3/TRBV12-4 . ASSLGSGSYNEQF
TRBJ1-2 TRBV6-1 . ASSDFGGIDYGYT
TRBJ1-2 TRBV6-1 . ASSDQGSYGYT
TRBJ2-7 TRBV6-1 TRBD1 AILPVGQVGEQY
TRBJ2-7 TRBV2 TRBD1 ASGTGFSEQY
TRBJ1-5 TRBV20-1 . SARAVWEANQPQH
TRBJ1-1 TRBV10-3 . AISESVRSTKAF